The clone carrying this TCR beta chain was observed a few times. Different DNA sequences within this sample yield the same CDR3. The data were produced by immunoSEQ multiplex PCR, yet TCRdb's version contains in-frame clones alone and is incomplete. The data contain 730,000 or so clones, more than 70% of them singletons. From germline, CDR1 is SGHRS and CDR2 YFSETQ. The CDR3 spans 14 residues. The V and J ends lost 5 bases and 4 bases respectively, with 13 bases between them. The data derive from a study of shared clonotypes between healthy human individuals. This chain links TRBV5-1 with TRBJ2-1, with D perhaps TRBD2 (6 bases). The TCR was taken from a woman under 40 in good health. Sequencing was carried out using memory CD4+ T cells sorted from blood. Subset here: CD45RA-negative fraction. CDR3: CASSNEGGYNEQFF. DNA for the CDR3: TGCGCCAGCAGTAATGAAGGAGGGTACAATGAGCAGTTCTTC.